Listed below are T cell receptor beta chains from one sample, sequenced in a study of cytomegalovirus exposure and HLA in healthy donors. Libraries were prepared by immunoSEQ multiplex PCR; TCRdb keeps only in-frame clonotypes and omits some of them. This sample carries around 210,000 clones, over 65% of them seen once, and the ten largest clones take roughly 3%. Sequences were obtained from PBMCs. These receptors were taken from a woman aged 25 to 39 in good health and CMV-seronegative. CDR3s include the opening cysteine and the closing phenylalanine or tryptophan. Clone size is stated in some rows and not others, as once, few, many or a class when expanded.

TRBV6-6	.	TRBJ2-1	CASSAGAGYNEQFF
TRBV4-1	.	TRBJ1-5	CASSHRGLSNQPQHF
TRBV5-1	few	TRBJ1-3	CASSPGTGSSDTIYF
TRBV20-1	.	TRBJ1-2	CSARDRGDYTF
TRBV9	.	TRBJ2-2	CASSPQAGVGELFF
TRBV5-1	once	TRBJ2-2	CASSSQGFPTGELFF
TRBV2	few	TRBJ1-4	CASTVETGGTGKLFF
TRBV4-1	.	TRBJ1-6	CASSQESPDIGATYNSPLHF
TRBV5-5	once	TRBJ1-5	CASSLVGGDQPQHF
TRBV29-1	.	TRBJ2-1	CSVEQGLLSYNEQFF
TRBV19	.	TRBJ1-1	CASSARQGRNTEAFF
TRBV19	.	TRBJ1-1	CASSVGQLNTEAFF
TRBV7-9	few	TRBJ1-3	CASSLVVGLSGNTIYF
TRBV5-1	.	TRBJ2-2	CASSLTSGANTGELFF
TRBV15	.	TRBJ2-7	CATSAQVGQDPYEQYF
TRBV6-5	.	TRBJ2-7	CASTQDPSGSYEQYF
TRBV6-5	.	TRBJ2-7	CASSYGGTGLYEQYF
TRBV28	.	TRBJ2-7	CASSLLSAGLAGGTRDEQYF
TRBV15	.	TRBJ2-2	CATSRGNFHTGELFF
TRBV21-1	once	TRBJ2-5	CASSKPIPWGVRETQYF
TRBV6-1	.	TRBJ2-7	CASSGQTYEQYF
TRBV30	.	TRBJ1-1	CAWSVQENTEAFF
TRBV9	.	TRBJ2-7	CASSQQGYEQYF